Below, 18 T cell receptor beta chains from the same sample are listed, as sequenced in a study of blood T cell repertoires in COVID-19. Data came from immunoSEQ multiplex PCR; TCRdb stores just in-frame clones and leaves some out. This sample has about 290,000 clones, with about nine tenths found just once. Material: peripheral blood. Every receptor here comes from a woman aged 25 to 39 with active or convalescent COVID-19.

The rearrangement links TRBV4-3 to TRBJ2-7, with TRBD1 as a possible D gene (6 bases). Trimming stripped 0 bases from V and 0 bases from J, with 15 bases between. Germline lookup yields CDR1 LGHNA and CDR2 YSLEER. CDR3 length: 17 residues. CDR3 in amino acids: CASSQEAWDTNSYEQYF. CDR3 coding DNA: TGCGCCAGCAGCCAAGAGGCCTGGGACACCAACTCCTACGAGCAGTACTTC.

This clone has only a few counts. J is TRBJ1-6 and V is TRBV6-1; D is uncertain. The CDR3 runs to 14 residues. Germline CDR1 is MNHNS and CDR2 is SASEGT. V was shortened by 2 bases and J by 5 bases, with 7 bases between the two germline ends. CDR3 sequence (DNA): TGTGCCAGCAGTGAACGGGAGGATAATTCACCCCTCCACTTT. Encoded protein: CASSEREDNSPLHF.

Here the CDR3 DNA reads TGTGCCAGCAGCGCCCGTCATGGGACCCCGGGAGACACTGAAGCTTTCTTT. Translated, it gives CASSARHGTPGDTEAFF. The genes are TRBV25-1 and TRBJ1-1; weak D call: TRBD1 (5 bases). The germline CDR1 and CDR2 sequences are MGHDK and SYGVNS. V gave up 6 bases and J gave up 3 bases, with 23 bases separating them. The CDR3 covers 17 residues.

The chain combines TRBV5-1 with TRBJ2-1; 14 positions match TRBD2. J gave up 8 bases and V 3 bases, and 10 bases lay outside the gene matches. Germline V lookup: CDR1 SGHRS, CDR2 YFSETQ. The CDR3 has 17 residues. CDR3 loop: CASSWFSTSGGAYEQFF. Here the CDR3 DNA reads TGCGCCAGCAGCTGGTTCTCGACTAGCGGGGGGGCGTATGAGCAGTTCTTC.

The V and J genes are TRBV29-1 and TRBJ2-1; tentatively, D is TRBD2 (6 bases). Trimming stripped 6 bases from V and 8 bases from J, with 20 bases between. This CDR3 region has 14 residues. Germline V gene data show CDR1 as SQVTM and CDR2 as ANQGSEA. This chain's CDR3 is CSVVLAAGTDEQFF. The CDR3 nucleotides read TGCAGCGTGGTTTTAGCGGCCGGGACGGATGAGCAGTTCTTC.

The chain employs TRBV6-9 and TRBJ2-5; a weak D match, TRBD1 (5 bases). Germline values: CDR1 MNHGY, CDR2 SVAAGI. This CDR3 region has 13 residues. Deletions cut 11 bases from V and 5 bases from J, with 18 bases between. The CDR3 sequence: CAVLGAGLETQYF. CDR3 DNA sequence: TGTGCCGTCCTAGGGGCAGGGTTGGAGACCCAGTACTTC.

The chain combines TRBV28 with TRBJ1-2; TRBD1 might be the D (6 bases). Trimming removed 4 bases from V and 4 bases from J, with 10 bases in between. Germline V CDR1 and CDR2: MDHEN, SYDVKM. The CDR3 length is 13 residues. The CDR3 loop reads CASSYQGSYGYTF. Written as DNA, the CDR3 is TGTGCCAGCAGTTATCAGGGGAGCTATGGCTACACCTTC.

This rearrangement joins TRBV2 to TRBJ1-1; weak D call: TRBD1 (6 bases). In germline, CDR1 is SNHLY, CDR2 FYNNEI. The CDR3 runs 15 residues. The ends were cut back, 3 bases at V and 4 bases at J, with 15 bases in the middle. The chain's CDR3 is CASSDQGRGGTEAFF. The CDR3 coding sequence is TGTGCCAGCAGTGATCAGGGGCGCGGTGGCACTGAAGCTTTCTTT.

Notes on this clone: Other DNA sequences in this sample translate to the same CDR3. The chain is built from TRBV30 and TRBJ2-7; a weak D match, TRBD2 (5 bases). The CDR3 consists of 12 residues. V lost 0 bases, J lost 3 bases, and 6 bases lay in between. Germline assignment: CDR1 GTSNPN and CDR2 SVGIG (reference sequence). The CDR3 sequence is CAWSVAGYEQYF. CDR3 coding DNA: TGTGCCTGGAGTGTTGCGGGCTACGAGCAGTACTTC.

This clone was observed a few times. This chain links TRBV10-2 with TRBJ2-5; the match to TRBD2 covers 7 bases. Germline assignment: CDR1 WSHSY and CDR2 SAAADI. Germline trimming cut 6 bases from V and 5 bases from J; bases unmatched to any gene: 6. The CDR3 contains 13 residues. CDR3 coding DNA: TGCGCCAGCAGCAAGACTAGCCCCGAGACCCAGTACTTC. This codes for CASSKTSPETQYF.

This clone was seen a few times. The chain combines TRBV9 with TRBJ1-1, with 7 bases identical to TRBD1. The trim removed 2 bases at V and 4 bases at J, leaving 5 bases unmatched. Germline V gives CDR1 SGDLS, CDR2 YYNGEE. The CDR3 is made up of 14 amino acids. The CDR3 loop reads CASSVRQGATEAFF. The CDR3 nucleotides read TGTGCCAGCAGCGTCCGACAGGGTGCCACTGAAGCTTTCTTT.

The gene calls are TRBV7-9 and TRBJ1-2, with D unresolved. Trimming left V 3 bases short and J 2 bases short, with 16 bases between. The CDR3 sequence is 16 residues long. Germline values: CDR1 SEHNR, CDR2 FQNEAQ (reference sequence). The CDR3 nucleotides are TGTGCCAGCAGCTTTGAAGTTCGTCAGTTAAACTATGGCTACACCTTC. Protein: CASSFEVRQLNYGYTF.

Only a few counts were recorded for this clone. The V gene is TRBV30, the J gene TRBJ1-2; weak D call: TRBD1 (6 bases). This CDR3 is built from 13 residues. Germline CDR1 GTSNPN, CDR2 SVGIG (reference sequence). The CDR3 reads CAATNTGFGGYTF. The CDR3 DNA sequence: TGTGCAGCCACTAATACAGGGTTCGGCGGCTACACCTTC.

This clone has a single count. This rearrangement joins TRBV30 to TRBJ1-4; the D is unclear. The CDR3 is 13 amino acids. The germline V gene has CDR1 GTSNPN and CDR2 SVGIG (reference sequence). V lost 3 bases to trimming and J lost 7 bases, with 12 bases between them. CDR3 bases: TGTGCCTGGAGGGGTGAGGCGGCTGAAAAACTGTTTTTT. The encoded protein is CAWRGEAAEKLFF.

The chain has TRBV24-1 and TRBJ2-3; the D gene is possibly TRBD2 (7 bases). This CDR3 is built from 16 residues. Trimming shortened V by 2 bases and J by 6 bases, and 17 bases separated the two germline ends. Germline CDR1 reads KGHDR; CDR2 reads SFDVKD. In DNA, the CDR3 is TGTGCCACCAGTGATTCTTCCCGCGGGGGCAGGGATACGCAGTATTTT. This gives the protein CATSDSSRGGRDTQYF.

The chain recombines TRBV5-1 with TRBJ2-7; 7 bases align to TRBD1. CDR1 is SGHRS and CDR2 is YFSETQ in the germline V gene. The CDR3 is made up of 15 amino acids. Unmatched junction bases numbered 9, after V lost 5 bases and J lost 1 base. The CDR3 reads CASSGVGGRSYEQYF. CDR3 coding DNA: TGCGCCAGCAGTGGTGTAGGGGGCAGGTCCTACGAGCAGTACTTC.

This clone was recorded only once. This chain links TRBV7-2 with TRBJ1-2; weak D call: TRBD1 (5 bases). In germline, CDR1 is SGHTA, CDR2 FQGNSA. Trimming pared 5 bases from V and 3 bases from J, leaving 19 bases between. This CDR3 contains 16 residues. CDR3 in DNA: TGTGCCAGCAGCGGGGCAGCCGACCGATTTCACTATGGCTACACCTTC. Its protein is CASSGAADRFHYGYTF.

The rearrangement links TRBV7-2 to TRBJ1-3; no definite D call. Looked up from germline, CDR1 is SGHTA and CDR2 is FQGNSA. V lost 5 bases and J lost 3, with 14 bases in between. This CDR3 comprises 15 residues. In DNA, the CDR3 is TGTGCCAGCAGCCCCGGGAGGCACGTTGGAAACACCATATATTTT. Encoded protein: CASSPGRHVGNTIYF.